The following is a TCR beta chain sequence with its context. This record belongs to a study of blood T cell repertoires in COVID-19. V shed 6 bases and J 0 bases; nucleotides not matched to a gene: 4. Germline CDR1 reads WNHNN; CDR2 reads SYGVQD (reference sequence). The CDR3 loop spans 15 amino acids. Some clones are missing from TCRdb's copy, which holds only in-frame ones; the method was immunoSEQ multiplex PCR. The sample has approximately 310,000 clones; roughly 85% are singletons. The clonotype comes from a woman in her 30s who had been exposed to COVID-19. The sequenced sample was PBMCs or T cells enriched from blood (not recorded which). The chain employs TRBV10-1 and TRBJ1-5; 8 nucleotides agree with TRBD1. The CDR3 sequence: CASRGQGLSNQPQHF. CDR3 bases: TGCGCCAGCAGAGGACAGGGCCTTAGCAATCAGCCCCAGCATTTT.